Below, 28 T cell receptor beta chains from the same sample are listed, as sequenced in a study of human T cells and chemical hapten exposure. TCRdb reprocessed the RACE reads with MiXCR, giving one entry per CDR3 protein. The table records approximately 260,000 distinct CDR3 sequences, just under 8% of them present only once. Stated time point: pre-sensitization, week 0. The treatment here: therapeutic diphenylcyclopropenone sensitization with weekly scalp DPC. The sequenced sample was whole blood, obtained in connection with sensitization to the hapten diphenylcyclopropenone (DPC). These receptors originate from a man between 18 and 29 years old with alopecia areata. Some clones in this sample may be carry-over from other donors' samples.

The chain joins TRBV28 to TRBJ2-3; TRBD2 agrees at 7 bases. This CDR3 region has 15 residues. Trimming at V came to 6 bases and at J to 4 bases, leaving 10 bases not matched to a gene. Germline CDR1 and CDR2: MDHEN and SYDVKM. CDR3 sequence: CASSPPGRGSDTQYF. Here the CDR3 DNA reads TGTGCCAGCAGCCCCCCGGGGAGGGGTTCAGATACGCAGTATTTT.

The genes are TRBV11-3 and TRBJ2-2, with D maybe TRBD1 (6 bases). Germline values: CDR1 SGHNT, CDR2 YENEEA. This CDR3 contains 16 residues. V was clipped by 5 bases and J by 8 bases, with 21 bases between them. CDR3: CASSPGVYGETGELFF. In nucleotides, the CDR3 is TGTGCCAGCAGCCCAGGGGTCTACGGAGAGACAGGGGAGCTGTTTTTT.

This clonotype was picked up a small number of times. The chain carries TRBV7-9 and TRBJ1-1; D not certain. This CDR3 region has 15 residues. Deletions cut 3 bases from V and 0 bases from J, with 11 bases between. The V gene's germline CDR1 is SEHNR and CDR2 FQNEAQ (reference sequence). CDR3: CASSLRWAVNTEAFF. CDR3 DNA sequence: TGTGCCAGCAGCTTGAGGTGGGCCGTGAACACTGAAGCTTTCTTT.

This clonotype was counted many times. V usage is TRBV4-3 and J usage is TRBJ2-1; D is undetermined. The CDR3 runs 15 residues. V was clipped by 0 bases and J by 2 bases, with 8 bases between them. Germline CDR1 LGHNA, CDR2 YSLEER. The CDR3 nucleotides read TGCGCCAGCAGCCAAGATAGGGTAGCCTACAATGAGCAGTTCTTC. Its protein product is CASSQDRVAYNEQFF.

Only a few counts were recorded for this clonotype. This chain connects TRBV4-2 to TRBJ2-5; 7 bases match TRBD2. After removal of 3 bases from V and 3 bases from J, the junction contained 7 bases not matched to a gene. CDR3 length: 15 residues. Germline V gene lookup returns CDR1 LGHNA and CDR2 YNFKEQ. The CDR3 here is CASSHGYAGEETQYF. CDR3 sequence (DNA): TGTGCCAGCAGCCATGGATATGCGGGGGAAGAGACCCAGTACTTC.

This chain joins TRBV6-2 or TRBV6-3 and TRBJ2-4; tentatively, D is TRBD1 (5 bases). The CDR3 contains 13 residues. V was clipped by 5 bases and J by 4 bases, with 9 bases between them. The germline CDR1 and CDR2 sequences are MNHEY and SVGEGT. CDR3: CASSGRQKNIQYF. The CDR3, as DNA: TGTGCCAGCAGTGGTAGACAGAAAAACATTCAGTACTTC.

In its sample, this clonotype was seen a few times. The V gene is TRBV2, the J gene TRBJ2-5; no clear D. Germline loops: CDR1 SNHLY, CDR2 FYNNEI. This CDR3 is built from 12 residues. V shed 1 base and J shed 4 bases, with 4 bases lying between them. CDR3 loop: CASSEGRETQYF. The CDR3 DNA sequence: TGTGCCAGCAGTGAAGGGCGAGAGACCCAGTACTTC.

This clonotype occurred a few times. The chain uses TRBV20-1 and TRBJ2-1; no clear D gene. The CDR3 runs 14 residues. Trimming cost V 3 bases and J 0 bases, with 9 bases left between them. Germline V gene data show CDR1 as DFQATT and CDR2 as SNEGSKA (reference sequence). The CDR3 reads CSARPKSSYNEQFF. In DNA, the CDR3 is TGCAGTGCTAGGCCGAAGAGCTCCTACAATGAGCAGTTCTTC.

This rearrangement joins TRBV29-1 to TRBJ1-1, with 7 bases lining up with TRBD1. V lost 7 bases to trimming and J lost 5 bases; unmatched junction nucleotides: 7. The CDR3 extends over 12 amino acids. Germline values: CDR1 SQVTM, CDR2 ANQGSEA. The CDR3 DNA is TGCAGCGGCAAGACAGGGTTGACTGAAGCTTTCTTT. The encoded protein is CSGKTGLTEAFF.

This clonotype was recorded many times. The CDR3 region has the DNA TGTGCCAGCAGTTTCAGCGGGGGTAGCACAGATACGCAGTATTTT. Translating it yields CASSFSGGSTDTQYF. V usage is TRBV12-3 or TRBV12-4 and J usage is TRBJ2-3, with 8 bases aligning to TRBD2. V was clipped by 3 bases and J by 0 bases; unmatched bases: 2. The CDR3 has 15 amino acids.

This clonotype was seen a handful of times. The V gene is TRBV27, the J gene TRBJ1-1; a weak D match, TRBD1 (5 bases). The germline V gene encodes CDR1 MNHEY and CDR2 SMNVEV (reference sequence). V shed 3 bases and J shed 5 bases, with 13 bases lying between them. This CDR3 is built from 14 residues. The CDR3 spells CASSLQGTRTEAFF. CDR3 coding DNA: TGTGCCAGCAGTTTGCAGGGCACTCGGACTGAAGCTTTCTTT.

There are a few counts of this clonotype. This chain uses TRBV5-1 with TRBJ2-3, with D possibly TRBD2 on 5 matching bases. V shed 0 bases and J shed 6 bases, with 11 bases lying between them. The CDR3 spans 14 residues. Germline assignment: CDR1 SGHRS and CDR2 YFSETQ. The CDR3 DNA reads TGCGCCAGCAGCTTGGCACTAGGGTTGGATACGCAGTATTTT. Translated, it gives CASSLALGLDTQYF.

This clonotype was recorded a few times. The V and J genes are TRBV7-2 and TRBJ2-3; D could derive from TRBD1 or TRBD2 (5 bases each). With 7 bases removed from V and 8 bases from J, the gap between germline ends came to 22 bases. Germline loops: CDR1 SGHTA, CDR2 FQGNSA. The CDR3 runs to 15 residues. CDR3 in DNA: TGTGCCAGCACAGCCGGGACGTCCGTTGGGGTTACGCAGTATTTT. Residues: CASTAGTSVGVTQYF.

This clonotype was seen more than once but under ten times. The chain combines TRBV28 with TRBJ1-2; the D is unclear. This CDR3 contains 11 residues. With 8 bases removed from V and 2 bases from J, the gap between germline ends came to 6 bases. The germline CDR1 and CDR2 sequences are MDHEN and SYDVKM. In DNA, the CDR3 is TGTGCCAGCTCGGTGAACTATGGCTACACCTTC. It is translated as CASSVNYGYTF.

This clonotype was counted only a few times. The genes are TRBV7-2 and TRBJ1-6, with D tentatively TRBD1 (5 bases). The ends were cut back, 6 bases at V and 2 bases at J, with 14 bases in the middle. Germline V gene sequence: CDR1 SGHTA, CDR2 FQGNSA. CDR3 length equals 16 residues. CDR3 in amino acids: CASRGEGSPYNSPLHF. The CDR3 DNA follows: TGTGCCAGCAGGGGGGAGGGTAGCCCCTATAATTCACCCCTCCACTTT. The variable domain in full, completed from reference TRBV7-2 and TRBJ1-6, reads GAGVSQSPSNKVTEKGKDVELRCDPISGHTALYWYRQSLGQGLEFLIYFQGNSAPDKSGLPSDRFSAERTGGSVSTLTIQRTQQEDSAVYLCASRGEGSPYNSPLHFGNGTRLTVT.

Ten or more counts support this clonotype. This chain links TRBV6-2 or TRBV6-3 with TRBJ1-1, with a weak D call TRBD1 (5 bases). The V end was cut by 7 bases, the J end by 9 bases, with 18 bases between. The CDR3 totals 13 residues. Per germline, CDR1 MNHEY and CDR2 SVGEGT. CDR3 DNA: TGTGCCAGCACCGACGAGGGGTTGCATAAAGCTTTCTTT. Protein: CASTDEGLHKAFF.

The chain has TRBV4-3 and TRBJ1-2; tentative D call: TRBD1 (5 bases). Trimming took off 0 bases at V and 1 base at J, with 15 bases between the two ends. CDR3 length: 17 residues. Germline CDR1 and CDR2: LGHNA and YSLEER. For the CDR3, the DNA is TGCGCCAGCAGCCAAGAATTGGCGGGGGGAGATAACTATGGCTACACCTTC. Its protein product is CASSQELAGGDNYGYTF.

This clonotype was detected many times. The chain uses TRBV5-1 and TRBJ1-3; the D gene is possibly TRBD1 (5 bases). CDR3 length: 15 amino acids. Trimming shortened V by 1 base and J by 0 bases, and 8 bases separated the two germline ends. Per germline, CDR1 SGHRS and CDR2 YFSETQ. The CDR3 DNA reads as TGCGCCAGCAGCTTGCAGGGAACCTCTGGAAACACCATATATTTT. It codes for CASSLQGTSGNTIYF.

This clonotype was counted only a few times. J is TRBJ2-2 and V is TRBV13; D unresolved. V was shortened by 5 bases and J by 0 bases, with 7 bases between the two germline ends. The CDR3 has 14 residues. Germline lookup yields CDR1 PRHDT and CDR2 FYEKMQ (reference sequence). CDR3 sequence: CASSIDPNTGELFF. In DNA form, the CDR3 reads TGTGCCAGCAGCATCGATCCGAACACCGGGGAGCTGTTTTTT.

This clonotype was counted many times. The chain uses TRBV4-2 and TRBJ1-6; D not resolved. Germline CDR1 reads LGHNA; CDR2 reads YNFKEQ. The V end was cut by 0 bases, the J end by 0 bases, with 9 bases between. The CDR3 extends over 17 amino acids. CDR3 DNA sequence: TGTGCCAGCAGCCAAGATTACATAAGCTCCTATAATTCACCCCTCCACTTT. Its protein product is CASSQDYISSYNSPLHF.

This sequence joins TRBV6-2 or TRBV6-3 and TRBJ2-2, with TRBD1 as a possible D gene (6 bases). V lost 6 bases to trimming and J lost 5 bases, with 13 bases between them. Looked up from germline, CDR1 is MNHEY and CDR2 is SVGEGT. The CDR3 consists of 14 residues. CDR3: CASRKQGGTGELFF. CDR3 sequence (DNA): TGTGCCAGCAGAAAACAGGGCGGTACCGGGGAGCTGTTTTTT.

The chain couples TRBV7-2 to TRBJ1-2, with D uncertain. Germline assignment: CDR1 SGHTA and CDR2 FQGNSA. The V end was cut by 4 bases, the J end by 3 bases, with 18 bases between. The CDR3 runs 16 residues. This CDR3 reads CASSSWPKGRDYGYTF. CDR3 nucleotide sequence: TGTGCCAGCAGCTCGTGGCCCAAGGGCCGGGACTATGGCTACACCTTC.

The chain couples TRBV20-1 to TRBJ2-3; 10 bases are a match to TRBD2. The germline V gene has CDR1 DFQATT and CDR2 SNEGSKA (reference sequence). The CDR3 loop spans 14 amino acids. V was clipped by 2 bases and J by 3 bases; unmatched bases: 2. The CDR3 loop reads CSARLTSGTDTQYF. The CDR3 DNA sequence: TGCAGTGCTAGATTGACTAGCGGGACAGATACGCAGTATTTT.

This clonotype was seen a handful of times. The gene calls are TRBV7-2 and TRBJ2-5, with D uncertain. Germline assignment: CDR1 SGHTA and CDR2 FQGNSA. This CDR3 comprises 13 residues. The ends were cut back, 4 bases at V and 3 bases at J, with 9 bases in the middle. The CDR3 nucleotides read TGTGCCAGCAGCTCCACCCCCGAAGAGACCCAGTACTTC. This sequence encodes CASSSTPEETQYF.

The chain couples TRBV5-1 to TRBJ1-3; 7 nucleotides match TRBD1. This CDR3 is 18 amino acids long. The ends lost 0 bases at V and 1 base at J; junction bases unmatched: 10. CDR1 and CDR2 from the germline V gene are SGHRS and YFSETQ. In DNA form, the CDR3 reads TGCGCCAGCAGCTTGGTAGTAGCAGGGGGAACTTCTGGAAACACCATATATTTT. Its translation is CASSLVVAGGTSGNTIYF.

The rearrangement uses TRBV9 and TRBJ2-5, with 8 bases identical to TRBD1. CDR3 length: 14 residues. CDR1 SGDLS and CDR2 YYNGEE come from the germline V gene. J gave up 7 bases and V 6 bases, and 11 bases lay outside the gene matches. CDR3 loop: CASNRQGLIGTQYF. CDR3 sequence (DNA): TGTGCCAGCAACCGACAGGGGCTTATTGGGACCCAGTACTTC.

The J gene is TRBJ2-2, the V gene TRBV20-1; TRBD1 might be the D (5 bases). Germline CDR1 reads DFQATT; CDR2 reads SNEGSKA (reference sequence). This CDR3 comprises 16 residues. Trimming left V 0 bases short and J 3 bases short, with 14 bases between. The CDR3 bases are TGCAGTGCTAGAGATCACCTTCAGGGCGACACCGGGGAGCTGTTTTTT. Encoded protein: CSARDHLQGDTGELFF.

This clonotype was observed at least ten times. This chain connects TRBV4-1 to TRBJ2-1; 7 bases map to TRBD1. The CDR3 has 15 amino acids. Trimming at V came to 2 bases and at J to 7 bases, leaving 8 bases not matched to a gene. The germline V gene has CDR1 MGHRA and CDR2 YSYEKL. The CDR3 loop is CASSQPGQMRNEQFF. The CDR3 coding sequence is TGCGCCAGCAGCCAACCGGGACAGATGAGGAATGAGCAGTTCTTC.